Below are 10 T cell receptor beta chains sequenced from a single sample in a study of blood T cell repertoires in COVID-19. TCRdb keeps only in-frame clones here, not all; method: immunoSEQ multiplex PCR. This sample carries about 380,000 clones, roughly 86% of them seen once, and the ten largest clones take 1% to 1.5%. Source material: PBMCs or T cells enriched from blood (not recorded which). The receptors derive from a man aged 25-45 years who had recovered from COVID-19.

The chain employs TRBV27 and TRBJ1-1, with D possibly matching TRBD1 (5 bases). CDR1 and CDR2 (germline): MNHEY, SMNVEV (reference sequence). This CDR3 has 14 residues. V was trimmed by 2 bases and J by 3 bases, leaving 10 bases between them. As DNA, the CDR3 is TGTGCCAGCAGTTTAAAAGGGGTATACACTGAAGCTTTCTTT. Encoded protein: CASSLKGVYTEAFF.

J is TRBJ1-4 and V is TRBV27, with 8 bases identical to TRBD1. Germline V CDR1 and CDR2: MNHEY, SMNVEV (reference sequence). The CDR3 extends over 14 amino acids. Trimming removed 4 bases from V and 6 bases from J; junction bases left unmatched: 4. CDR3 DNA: TGTGCCAGCAGTTCGCGGACAGGGTATGAAAAACTGTTTTTT. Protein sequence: CASSSRTGYEKLFF. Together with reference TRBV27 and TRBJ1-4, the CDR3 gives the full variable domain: EAQVTQNPRYLITVTGKKLTVTCSQNMNHEYMSWYRQDPGLGLRQIYYSMNVEVTDKGDVPEGYKVSRKEKRNFPLILESPSPNQTSLYFCASSSRTGYEKLFFGSGTQLSVL.

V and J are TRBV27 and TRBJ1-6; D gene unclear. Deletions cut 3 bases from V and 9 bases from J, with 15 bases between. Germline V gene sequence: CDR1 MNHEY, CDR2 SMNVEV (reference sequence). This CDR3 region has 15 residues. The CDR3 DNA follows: TGTGCCAGCAGTTTCACTGGTGTAGGGAGTTCACCCCTCCACTTT. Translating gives CASSFTGVGSSPLHF.

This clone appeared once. The CDR3, as DNA: TGTGCCAGCAGCCGGGGCGGCGGGGGACCGTACACCGGGGAGCTGTTTTTT. Translation: CASSRGGGGPYTGELFF. The genes are TRBV7-8 and TRBJ2-2; 7 positions agree with TRBD2. The CDR3 is 17 residues long. Germline values: CDR1 SGHVS, CDR2 FQNEAQ. V shed 5 bases, J shed 3 bases, and the junction held 12 bases outside the gene matches.

The CDR3 spells CASRQGLWALHF. CDR3 nucleotide sequence: TGTGCCAGCAGACAGGGGCTTTGGGCCCTCCACTTT. J is TRBJ1-6 and V is TRBV12-3 or TRBV12-4; 7 bases are a match to TRBD1. The CDR3 extends over 12 amino acids. The J segment lost 14 bases and the V segment lost 6 bases, leaving 7 bases of the junction unmatched.

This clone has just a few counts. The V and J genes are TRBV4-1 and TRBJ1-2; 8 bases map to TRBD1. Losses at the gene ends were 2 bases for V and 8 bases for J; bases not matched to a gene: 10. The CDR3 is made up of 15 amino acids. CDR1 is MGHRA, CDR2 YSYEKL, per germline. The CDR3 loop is CASSQPDRALGGYTF. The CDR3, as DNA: TGCGCCAGCAGCCAACCGGACAGGGCCCTGGGGGGCTACACCTTC.

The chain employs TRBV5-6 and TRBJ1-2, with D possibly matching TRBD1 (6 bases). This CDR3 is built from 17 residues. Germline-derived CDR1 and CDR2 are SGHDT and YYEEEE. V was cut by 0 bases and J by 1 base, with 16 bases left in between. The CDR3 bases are TGTGCCAGCAGCTTGGCGGTTCGGGACAACGTTAACTATGGCTACACCTTC. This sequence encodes CASSLAVRDNVNYGYTF.

CDR3 sequence reads: CASSPSGQGAVQPQHF. The CDR3, as DNA: TGTGCCAGCAGCCCCTCGGGACAGGGGGCGGTGCAGCCCCAGCATTTT. The chain has TRBV7-8 and TRBJ1-5, with TRBD1 identical over 12 bases. The CDR3 contains 16 residues. CDR1 and CDR2 (germline): SGHVS, FQNEAQ. V was pared by 5 bases and J by 7 bases, with 9 bases of the junction left unmatched.

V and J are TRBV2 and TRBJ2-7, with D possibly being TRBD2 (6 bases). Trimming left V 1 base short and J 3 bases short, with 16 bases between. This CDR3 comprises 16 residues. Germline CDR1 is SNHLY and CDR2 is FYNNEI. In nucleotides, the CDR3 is TGTGCCAGCAGTGAAGTCCTGGGACTGAGGCGCTACGAGCAGTACTTC. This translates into CASSEVLGLRRYEQYF.

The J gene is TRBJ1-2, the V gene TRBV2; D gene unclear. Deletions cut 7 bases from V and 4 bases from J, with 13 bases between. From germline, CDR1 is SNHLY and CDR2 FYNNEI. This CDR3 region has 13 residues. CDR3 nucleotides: TGTGCCAGCAAATCCACAGCTGGCTATGGCTACACCTTC. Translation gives CASKSTAGYGYTF.